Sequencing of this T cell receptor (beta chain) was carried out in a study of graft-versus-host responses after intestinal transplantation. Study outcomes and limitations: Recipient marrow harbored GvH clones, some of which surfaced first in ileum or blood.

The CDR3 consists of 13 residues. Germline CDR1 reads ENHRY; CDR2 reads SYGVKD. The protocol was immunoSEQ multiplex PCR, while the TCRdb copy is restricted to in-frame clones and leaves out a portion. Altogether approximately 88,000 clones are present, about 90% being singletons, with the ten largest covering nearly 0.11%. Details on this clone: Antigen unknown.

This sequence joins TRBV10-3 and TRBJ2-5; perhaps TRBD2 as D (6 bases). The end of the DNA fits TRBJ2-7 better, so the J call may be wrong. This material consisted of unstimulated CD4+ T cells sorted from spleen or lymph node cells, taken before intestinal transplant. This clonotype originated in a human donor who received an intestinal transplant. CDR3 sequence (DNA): TGTGCCATCAGTCCCGGAGGGTCCTACGAGCAGTACTTC. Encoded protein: CAISPGGSYEQYF.